The 14 T cell receptor beta chains given below trace back to one sample, sequenced in a study of early T cells in non-severe SARS-CoV-2 infection. One entry per CDR3 protein results from TCRdb running MiXCR on the 5' RACE reads. Among around 110,000 distinct CDR3 sequences, around 10% were seen once, and the ten largest hold 6.5% to 8%. Sequenced material: whole blood. The receptor source for this set is an adult who was a healthcare worker with PCR-confirmed SARS-CoV-2 infection or an uninfected control (not recorded which).

V usage is TRBV7-6 and J usage is TRBJ2-2; 12 nucleotides align to TRBD2. The junction had 7 bases not matched to a gene; V was cut back by 5 bases and J by 0 bases. CDR1 and CDR2 (germline): SGHVS, FNYEAQ. The CDR3 loop spans 18 amino acids. The CDR3 reads CASSTPLAGGTNTGELFF. DNA for the CDR3: TGTGCCAGCAGCACCCCCCTAGCGGGGGGGACGAACACCGGGGAGCTGTTTTTT.

As for this clonotype: It may be a read error: a sequence one base away is much more abundant. V gene TRBV28 combines with J gene TRBJ2-7; TRBD1 is a possible D gene (5 bases). CDR3 size: 13 residues. The germline CDR1 and CDR2 sequences are MDHEN and SYDVKM. V was trimmed by 7 bases and J by 3 bases, leaving 13 bases between them. CDR3 region: CASTGHRIYEQYF. The CDR3 DNA reads TGTGCCAGCACTGGACATCGGATCTACGAGCAGTACTTC.

The table lists this clonotype with many counts. The V gene is TRBV28, the J gene TRBJ1-2, with D tentatively TRBD1 (5 bases). Germline V lookup: CDR1 MDHEN, CDR2 SYDVKM. V was shortened by 3 bases and J by 4 bases, with 12 bases between the two germline ends. This CDR3 contains 14 residues. This CDR3 reads CASSFVRASYGYTF. The CDR3 DNA reads as TGTGCCAGCAGTTTCGTCAGGGCCTCCTATGGCTACACCTTC.

This clonotype appeared many times. This chain connects TRBV19 to TRBJ2-1; D could derive from TRBD1 or TRBD2 (5 bases each). V shed 6 bases and J shed 8 bases, with 14 bases lying between them. The germline V gene encodes CDR1 LNHDA and CDR2 SQIVND (reference sequence). The CDR3 has 13 amino acids. Here the CDR3 DNA reads TGTGCCAGTAGGGTAATCGGGGCGGATGAGCAGTTCTTC. Protein sequence: CASRVIGADEQFF.

This clonotype has at least ten counts. This chain uses TRBV28 with TRBJ1-5, with no clear D. The V end lost 6 bases, the J end lost 0 bases, and 21 bases lay between the germline ends. The CDR3 covers 18 residues. CDR1 and CDR2 (germline): MDHEN, SYDVKM. Written as DNA, the CDR3 is TGTGCCAGCAGCCGTCTTGAGCCCCAATCTTATAGCAATCAGCCCCAGCATTTT. This encodes CASSRLEPQSYSNQPQHF. Full variable domain (missing parts from reference TRBV28 and TRBJ1-5): DVKVTQSSRYLVKRTGEKVFLECVQDMDHENMFWYRQDPGLGLRLIYFSYDVKMKEKGDIPEGYSVSREKKERFSLILESASTNQTSMYLCASSRLEPQSYSNQPQHFGDGTRLSIL.

In this sample, this clonotype turned up many times. The chain recombines TRBV12-3 or TRBV12-4 with TRBJ1-4; D is possibly TRBD1 (5 bases). This CDR3 has 13 residues. Between the trimmed V and J ends, which lost 6 bases and 8 bases, there was a span of 13 bases. The DNA for the CDR3 is TGTGCCAGCAGCCGGGGGAGTTGGGAAAAACTGTTTTTT. Translated, it gives CASSRGSWEKLFF.

This clonotype has ten or more counts. The V and J genes are TRBV4-3 and TRBJ2-6; D is unresolved. V lost 1 base, J lost 0 bases, and 7 bases lay in between. The CDR3 has 16 amino acids. Germline assignment: CDR1 LGHNA and CDR2 YSLEER. This CDR3 is CASSQVAGSGANVLTF. CDR3 coding DNA: TGCGCCAGCAGCCAAGTGGCTGGCTCTGGGGCCAACGTCCTGACTTTC.

The CDR3 nucleotides read TGTGCCACCAGTCCGACAGGGGGCCAAGAGACCCAGTACTTC. Translated, it gives CATSPTGGQETQYF. The V gene is TRBV15, the J gene TRBJ2-5, with 9 bases aligning to TRBD1. Unmatched junction bases numbered 3, after V lost 6 bases and J lost 1 base. The CDR3 contains 14 residues. Germline assignment: CDR1 LNHNV and CDR2 YYDKDF (reference sequence).

Concerning this clonotype: This may be a read error: a much more frequent sequence differs by one nucleotide. CDR3: CARSPGGTWNF. CDR3 in DNA: TGTGCCCGGAGTCCAGGGGGGACATGGAACTTC. The J gene is TRBJ2-7, the V gene TRBV30; possible D gene TRBD1, 7 bases. There are 11 residues in the CDR3. Germline V CDR1 and CDR2: GTSNPN, SVGIG (reference sequence).

There are a few counts of this clonotype. The V gene is TRBV9, the J gene TRBJ2-7; D is tentatively TRBD1 or TRBD2 (5 bases each). Trimming removed 0 bases at V and 2 bases at J, with 12 bases between. This CDR3 has 15 amino acids. Looked up from germline, CDR1 is SGDLS and CDR2 is YYNGEE. For the CDR3, the DNA is TGTGCCAGCAGCGTAGCAGGGACGGGGACCTACGAGCAGTACTTC. Its translation is CASSVAGTGTYEQYF.

This clonotype was recorded many times. The V and J genes are TRBV5-1 and TRBJ2-1, with TRBD2 matching 11 bases. This CDR3 is built from 18 residues. The V and J ends lost 7 bases and 0 bases, in that order; junction bases with no gene match: 12. Germline loops: CDR1 SGHRS, CDR2 YFSETQ. Written as DNA, the CDR3 is TGCGCCAGCGCCGGGACTAGCGGACGATCGAGCTCCTACAATGAGCAGTTCTTC. Amino acid sequence: CASAGTSGRSSSYNEQFF.

This clonotype appeared a few times. The chain links TRBV6-2 or TRBV6-3 to TRBJ1-1; D gene unclear. The germline V and J ends were trimmed by 6 bases and 3 bases, with 8 bases remaining between them. Germline CDR1 and CDR2: MNHEY and SVGEGT. CDR3 length equals 12 residues. CDR3 DNA sequence: TGTGCCAGCAGGGGTGGATACACTGAAGCTTTCTTT. This translates into CASRGGYTEAFF.

The sample holds many counts of this clonotype. The chain is built from TRBV12-3 or TRBV12-4 and TRBJ1-5; 7 bases line up with TRBD1. J gave up 1 base and V 6 bases, and 3 bases lay outside the gene matches. The CDR3 sequence is 14 residues long. The CDR3 here is CASRDRRSNQPQHF. For the CDR3, the DNA is TGTGCCAGCAGGGACAGGAGAAGCAATCAGCCCCAGCATTTT.

The sample holds many counts of this clonotype. The chain couples TRBV5-3 to TRBJ2-1; D not certain. TRBV5-3 is an open reading frame, and its role is uncertain. CDR3 size: 15 residues. V was pared by 6 bases and J by 0 bases, with 13 bases between. The CDR3 loop is CARKMDWVSYNEQFF. In nucleotides, the CDR3 is TGTGCCAGAAAGATGGATTGGGTCTCCTACAATGAGCAGTTCTTC.